Sequencing of this T cell receptor (beta chain) was carried out in a study of control samples from healthy donors and cancer patients. Trimming stripped 5 bases from V and 9 bases from J, with 20 bases between. There are 15 residues in the CDR3. The germline V gene encodes CDR1 SGHVS and CDR2 FQNEAQ. Assay: immunoSEQ multiplex PCR; the TCRdb copy retains only in-frame clones and omits some. This sample has 94,000 or so clones, with roughly 83% found just once. This clonotype originated in a man in his sixties or seventies with lung cancer. The V gene is TRBV7-8, the J gene TRBJ2-1, with D possibly being TRBD1 or TRBD2 (5 bases each). The sample comprised PBMCs. The CDR3 is CASSRSGVGRGEQFF. The CDR3 region has the DNA TGTGCCAGCAGCCGGTCCGGGGTGGGACGGGGTGAGCAGTTCTTC.